This paragraph reports one T cell receptor beta chain. One end of the junction fails to match germline, which may point to a read error. This sample's RNA came from whole unsorted tissue. The source of the sample is a study of tumor and adjacent non-tumor tissue in lung cancer. A modified ARM-PCR protocol with three rounds of nested PCR amplified TCRbeta. TCRdb reprocessed the multiplex PCR reads with MiXCR, giving one entry per CDR3 protein. The sample holds tens of thousands of distinct CDR3 sequences; over 60% are singletons and the top ten take 8% to 10%. Looked up from germline, CDR1 is LGHNA and CDR2 is YNFKEQ. CDR3 length: 12 amino acids.

What was sequenced was lung tumor tissue. The sequence derives from a woman aged 40 to 50 with non-small cell lung cancer. The chain uses TRBV4-2 and TRBJ2-6; D call uncertain. The CDR3 DNA follows: TGTGCCAGCGGCCAAGATATCAACGTCCCGAGTTTC. This encodes CASGQDINVPSF.